This TCR beta chain was sequenced during a study of T cells in Graves' hyperthyroidism and ophthalmopathy. Using RNA transcripts as the source, TCR beta CDR3 regions were amplified. RT-PCR in the first round (using the HTBI primer set) targeted the TCR CDR3. TCRdb ran MiXCR on the multiplex PCR reads and lists one entry per CDR3 protein. The sample contains hundreds of thousands of distinct CDR3 sequences, around 14% of which appear only once. Clinical symptoms, serum thyroxine, TRAb, thyroid ultrasound and orbital computed tomography informed diagnoses. PBMCs were derived from around 10 ml fresh peripheral blood. This clonotype showed up many times. Antigen specificity is unknown. The study's findings and limits: Ophthalmopathy and stable hyperthyroidism were told apart by a 13 V-J model. Most expanded thyroid clonotypes above 0.001 also appeared in blood.

This CDR3 is 15 amino acids long. CDR1 and CDR2 from the germline V gene are MNHEY and SMNVEV (reference sequence). The germline V and J ends were trimmed by 7 bases and 0 bases, with 13 bases remaining between them. The chain employs TRBV27 and TRBJ2-1; D is possibly TRBD2 (5 bases). Specimen: blood. The receptor was derived from a woman aged 18-30 years with Graves' hyperthyroidism. CDR3 DNA sequence: TGTGCCAGCAAGGAGGAGATGAGCTCCTACAATGAGCAGTTCTTC. Protein: CASKEEMSSYNEQFF.